This is a list of T cell receptor beta chains from one sample in a study of T cell repertoires in cytomegalovirus infection. MiXCR was run by TCRdb on the reads, yielding one entry per CDR3 protein. The sample holds a few hundred thousand distinct CDR3 sequences; more than 20% are singletons and the top ten take 10% to 15%. No antigens are known for them. Here the sequenced sample was cultured PBMCs, taken from culture after CMV antigen stimulation. Receptors originate from a human donor in good health (CMV status not recorded). Some clones in this sample may be carry-over from other donors' samples. Both conserved end residues are part of each CDR3. D genes are given only for firm matches. Only part of the rows carry a size: once, few, many, or a class if the clone is expanded.

V	J	D	size	CDR3	DNA
TRBV9	TRBJ2-2	TRBD1	few	CASSHARGRNTGELFF	TGTGCCAGCAGCCACGCCAGGGGGCGAAACACCGGGGAGCTGTTTTTT
TRBV20-1	TRBJ2-1	-	few	CSASRVIHNEQFF	TGCAGTGCTAGCAGGGTTATCCACAATGAGCAGTTCTTC
TRBV20-1	TRBJ2-3	-	few	CSARPRELSTDTQYF	TGCAGTGCTAGACCCCGGGAACTTAGCACAGATACGCAGTATTTT
TRBV6-1	TRBJ2-7	-	-	CASSAVSYEQYF	TGTGCCAGCAGTGCAGTCTCCTACGAGCAGTACTTC
TRBV7-9	TRBJ1-5	-	-	CASSSGDVGQPQHF	TGTGCCAGCAGCTCCGGGGACGTGGGGCAGCCCCAGCATTTT
TRBV6-1	TRBJ2-7	-	-	CASRGQASYEQYF	TGTGCCAGCCGGGGGCAGGCCTCCTACGAGCAGTACTTC
TRBV4-3	TRBJ2-1	-	few	CASSQDWRLENEQFF	TGCGCCAGCAGCCAAGACTGGAGACTAGAGAATGAGCAGTTCTTC
TRBV6-6	TRBJ2-7	-	-	CASLRDGSYEQYF	TGTGCCAGTCTCCGGGACGGTTCCTACGAGCAGTACTTC
TRBV7-8	TRBJ2-1	-	-	CASTLGRDRSNEQFF	TGTGCCAGCACCCTGGGGCGGGACCGCTCCAATGAGCAGTTCTTC
TRBV7-2	TRBJ1-2	-	many	CASSLSGYGYTF	TGTGCCAGCAGCTTAAGCGGCTATGGCTACACCTTC
TRBV15	TRBJ2-1	-	few	CATSRDRTGRYNEQFF	TGTGCCACCAGCAGAGATCGCACAGGGAGATACAATGAGCAGTTCTTC
TRBV7-2	TRBJ2-5	-	-	CASSPGAVEETQYF	TGTGCCAGCAGCCCTGGGGCAGTCGAGGAGACCCAGTACTTC
TRBV20-1	TRBJ2-7	TRBD2	few	CSASQTSGSGQYF	TGCAGTGCTAGCCAGACTAGCGGGAGTGGGCAGTACTTC
TRBV5-1	TRBJ1-1	-	few	CASSPIPTGGNTEAFF	TGCGCCAGCAGCCCGATACCGACAGGCGGGAACACTGAAGCTTTCTTT
TRBV29-1	TRBJ2-3	-	-	CSVDGSSDTQYF	TGCAGCGTCGATGGTTCCTCCGATACGCAGTATTTT
TRBV12-3/TRBV12-4	TRBJ1-4	-	few	CASSLRKLFF	TGTGCCAGCAGTTTGAGAAAACTGTTTTTT
TRBV6-1	TRBJ2-7	-	-	CASSESGKAYEQYF	TGTGCCAGCAGTGAATCAGGTAAAGCCTACGAGCAGTACTTC
TRBV29-1	TRBJ2-1	TRBD2	-	CSVGGTSGRIGNEQFF	TGCAGCGTTGGTGGGACTAGCGGGAGGATCGGTAATGAGCAGTTCTTC
TRBV20-1	TRBJ2-3	-	-	CSASNDQVTDTQYF	TGCAGTGCTAGCAATGATCAAGTCACAGATACGCAGTATTTT
TRBV4-1	TRBJ2-7	TRBD1	-	CASSHKDRRSGLYEQYF	TGCGCCAGCAGCCACAAGGACAGGCGGTCTGGACTCTACGAGCAGTACTTC
TRBV2	TRBJ2-7	-	-	CASSEEVGFYEQYF	TGTGCCAGCAGTGAAGAAGTGGGGTTCTACGAGCAGTACTTC
TRBV27	TRBJ2-1	TRBD2	-	CASSLSPGTSIEQFF	TGTGCCAGCAGTTTATCCCCCGGGACTAGTATTGAGCAGTTCTTC
TRBV10-3	TRBJ1-1	-	-	CAISGTTVNTEAFF	TGTGCCATCAGTGGGACGACAGTTAACACTGAAGCTTTCTTT
TRBV6-1	TRBJ1-2	-	-	CASSEEVRRISYGYTF	TGTGCCAGCAGTGAAGAAGTTCGGCGTATCAGCTATGGCTACACCTTC
TRBV11-3	TRBJ2-3	-	many	CASSPRTRGEDTQYF	TGTGCCAGCAGCCCTAGGACCCGGGGAGAAGATACGCAGTATTTT
TRBV7-7	TRBJ2-1	TRBD2	few	CASSPGTSGRYYNEQFF	TGTGCCAGCAGCCCGGGGACTAGCGGGAGATACTACAATGAGCAGTTCTTC
TRBV7-9	TRBJ1-2	TRBD1	-	CASSWGQGAGYTF	TGTGCCAGCAGCTGGGGACAGGGGGCTGGCTACACCTTC
TRBV18	TRBJ1-2	-	few	CASSRGDDGGYTF	TGTGCCAGCTCACGAGGGGACGACGGAGGCTACACCTTC
TRBV2	TRBJ2-1	-	-	CASSLAQSSYNEQFF	TGTGCCAGCAGTTTGGCGCAGAGCTCCTACAATGAGCAGTTCTTC
TRBV12-3/TRBV12-4	TRBJ1-5	-	many	CASSFGRTNQPQHF	TGTGCCAGCAGTTTCGGGCGGACTAATCAGCCCCAGCATTTT
TRBV10-3	TRBJ2-7	TRBD1	few	CAISRDREGEQYF	TGTGCCATCAGTCGGGACAGGGAGGGCGAGCAGTACTTC
TRBV12-3/TRBV12-4	TRBJ2-1	TRBD2	few	CASSFGLAGSNEQFF	TGTGCCAGCAGTTTCGGACTAGCGGGGAGCAATGAGCAGTTCTTC
TRBV19	TRBJ2-3	-	many	CASSIVDVADTQYF	TGTGCCAGTAGTATAGTGGACGTAGCGGATACGCAGTATTTT
TRBV19	TRBJ1-5	-	few	CASSMVNQPQHF	TGTGCCAGTAGTATGGTTAATCAGCCCCAGCATTTT
TRBV7-3	TRBJ2-2	-	-	CASSLIGTKTGELFF	TGTGCCAGCAGCTTAATTGGGACAAAGACCGGGGAGCTGTTTTTT
TRBV7-8	TRBJ2-5	-	few	CASSLWDSGETQYF	TGTGCCAGCAGCTTATGGGACTCAGGGGAGACCCAGTACTTC
TRBV28	TRBJ1-3	-	-	CASSRNTIYF	TGTGCCAGCAGTCGGAACACCATATATTTT
TRBV4-3	TRBJ2-3	TRBD2	-	CASSQEASGRTADTQYF	TGCGCCAGCAGCCAAGAGGCTAGCGGGAGAACCGCAGATACGCAGTATTTT
TRBV7-8	TRBJ2-2	-	-	CASSLRQGGIGELFF	TGTGCCAGCAGTCTTCGGCAGGGGGGGATCGGGGAGCTGTTTTTT
TRBV6-6	TRBJ1-5	-	few	CASSYWTDSNQPQHF	TGTGCCAGCAGTTACTGGACAGATAGCAATCAGCCCCAGCATTTT
TRBV4-2	TRBJ1-1	TRBD1	-	CASSQESGGWNTEAFF	TGTGCCAGCAGCCAAGAATCAGGGGGCTGGAACACTGAAGCTTTCTTT
TRBV6-5	TRBJ1-6	-	few	CASSYGQSSYNSPLHF	TGTGCCAGCAGTTACGGGCAGAGCTCCTATAATTCACCCCTCCACTTT
TRBV7-2	TRBJ2-5	-	-	CASPPPPTTGWVKTQYF	TGTGCCAGCCCCCCCCCCCCCACCACGGGGTGGGTGAAGACCCAGTACTTC
TRBV4-1	TRBJ2-6	-	-	CASSISGANVLTF	TGCGCCAGCAGTATCTCTGGGGCCAACGTCCTGACTTTC
TRBV12-3/TRBV12-4	TRBJ2-1	TRBD2	few	CASSLEASGGYNEQFF	TGTGCCAGCAGTTTAGAGGCTAGCGGGGGTTACAATGAGCAGTTCTTC
TRBV19	TRBJ2-3	TRBD2	few	CASSIDGLAGSTDTQYF	TGTGCCAGTAGTATAGATGGACTAGCGGGATCCACAGATACGCAGTATTTT
TRBV7-2	TRBJ2-1	-	many	CASSPWVGASNEQFF	TGTGCCAGCAGCCCATGGGTGGGTGCGTCGAATGAGCAGTTCTTC
TRBV28	TRBJ2-3	-	-	CGEADTQYF	TGTGGGGAGGCAGATACGCAGTATTTT
TRBV28	TRBJ2-7	TRBD2	-	CASSTPSGEPYEQYF	TGTGCCAGCAGTACCCCTAGCGGTGAACCCTACGAGCAGTACTTC
TRBV25-1	TRBJ1-1	TRBD1	few	CASSTQDRVRNTEAFF	TGTGCCAGCAGTACTCAGGACAGGGTTCGAAACACTGAAGCTTTCTTT
TRBV30	TRBJ2-2	-	-	CAWSVRQRTNTGELFF	TGTGCCTGGAGTGTACGGCAGCGGACGAACACCGGGGAGCTGTTTTTT
TRBV29-1	TRBJ2-1	-	-	CSALLGNEQFF	TGCAGCGCCTTACTCGGGAATGAGCAGTTCTTC
TRBV11-2	TRBJ2-3	-	few	CASSLDRTRDLYF	TGTGCCAGCAGCTTAGATCGGACTCGCGACTTGTATTTT
TRBV7-2	TRBJ2-2	-	many	CASSLLNTGELFF	TGTGCCAGCAGCTTATTAAACACCGGGGAGCTGTTTTTT
TRBV7-3	TRBJ2-1	TRBD2	few	CASRLAGGSHNEQFF	TGTGCCAGCCGCCTAGCGGGCGGGAGTCACAATGAGCAGTTCTTC
TRBV7-2	TRBJ2-3	TRBD1	many	CASSSPGQGASSGSTDTQYF	TGTGCCAGCAGCTCGCCGGGACAGGGGGCGTCTAGCGGGAGCACAGATACGCAGTATTTT
TRBV7-2	TRBJ1-5	-	-	CASRADSNRNQPQHF	TGTGCCAGCAGAGCGGACAGTAACCGCAATCAGCCCCAGCATTTT
TRBV12-3/TRBV12-4	TRBJ2-3	-	many	CASSFGPTDTQYF	TGTGCCAGCAGTTTTGGCCCTACAGATACGCAGTATTTT
TRBV7-8	TRBJ1-3	-	medium-sized	CASSYVGSTIYF	TGTGCCAGCAGCTATGTAGGATCGACCATATATTTT